The next 24 T cell receptor beta chains were all read from a single sample in a study of blood T cell repertoires in COVID-19. Here immunoSEQ multiplex PCR was the method, and the copy in TCRdb shows in-frame clones only, minus some. The table records over 200,000 clones, roughly nine tenths of them present only once. Input material: PBMCs or T cells enriched from blood (not recorded which). Source of these receptors: a woman between 45 and 65 years old in a cohort exposed to, infected with or recovered from COVID-19 (not recorded which).

This clone was recorded only once. This chain connects TRBV28 to TRBJ2-7; TRBD1 matches at 10 bases. V shed 4 bases and J 5 bases; nucleotides not matched to a gene: 5. Germline V lookup: CDR1 MDHEN, CDR2 SYDVKM. This CDR3 comprises 14 residues. The CDR3 loop is CASSSGQGLDEQYF. For the CDR3, the DNA is TGTGCCAGCAGTTCGGGACAGGGGCTGGACGAGCAGTACTTC.

The chain recombines TRBV5-1 with TRBJ1-2; a possible D gene is TRBD1 (6 bases). Germline CDR1 and CDR2: SGHRS and YFSETQ. The V end was cut by 3 bases, the J end by 4 bases, with 19 bases between. This CDR3 region has 16 residues. For the CDR3, the DNA is TGCGCCAGCAGCTCGGACCCGCTACAGGGTATCTATGGCTACACCTTC. Translating it yields CASSSDPLQGIYGYTF.

The chain has TRBV7-8 and TRBJ1-2, with D unresolved. Trimming pared 5 bases from V and 5 bases from J, leaving 9 bases between. Germline assignment: CDR1 SGHVS and CDR2 FQNEAQ. This CDR3 spans 12 amino acids. The CDR3 protein is CASSPPGYGYTF. CDR3 DNA sequence: TGTGCCAGCAGCCCACCGGGGTATGGCTACACCTTC.

The V and J genes are TRBV24-1 and TRBJ2-1, with D possibly being TRBD2 (5 bases). The CDR3 sequence is 16 residues long. The germline gives CDR1 KGHDR, CDR2 SFDVKD. The V end lost 3 bases, the J end lost 0 bases, and 11 bases lay between the germline ends. The CDR3 sequence is CATSDPDGGSYNEQFF. CDR3 DNA: TGTGCCACCAGTGATCCGGACGGAGGCTCCTACAATGAGCAGTTCTTC.

The chain recombines TRBV7-2 with TRBJ1-2, with D unclear. This CDR3 region has 18 residues. V lost 3 bases to trimming and J lost 5 bases, with 25 bases between them. The germline V gene encodes CDR1 SGHTA and CDR2 FQGNSA. This CDR3 reads CASSFDREAVISGYGYTF. Written as DNA, the CDR3 is TGTGCCAGCAGCTTTGACCGGGAGGCTGTGATCTCGGGTTATGGCTACACCTTC.

The table lists this clone with a count of one. J is TRBJ1-1 and V is TRBV2; D unresolved. The CDR3 extends over 13 amino acids. V lost 6 bases and J 0 bases, leaving 8 bases between the germline ends. Germline V gene data show CDR1 as SNHLY and CDR2 as FYNNEI. CDR3 in amino acids: CASRADMNTEAFF. The CDR3 DNA reads as TGTGCCAGCAGAGCAGACATGAACACTGAAGCTTTCTTT.

The chain employs TRBV5-6 and TRBJ2-4; D is possibly TRBD2 (6 bases). The CDR3 is 17 amino acids. Trimming shortened V by 10 bases and J by 0 bases, and 23 bases separated the two germline ends. Germline V gene data show CDR1 as SGHDT and CDR2 as YYEEEE. The CDR3 nucleotides read TGTGCCTCCGAGAGGGGAGGTGAGGGGATAGCCAAAAACATTCAGTACTTC. This codes for CASERGGEGIAKNIQYF.

The table lists this clone with a few counts. The chain employs TRBV6-5 and TRBJ2-7, with a possible D match to TRBD2 (6 bases). CDR1 is MNHEY, CDR2 SVGAGI, per germline. V was trimmed by 5 bases and J by 9 bases, leaving 17 bases between them. The CDR3 covers 13 residues. CDR3: CASSRQGWGGQYF. In nucleotides, the CDR3 is TGTGCCAGCAGTCGCCAAGGCTGGGGAGGGCAGTACTTC.

The chain joins TRBV14 to TRBJ1-1; no definite D call. The V end lost 1 base, the J end lost 2 bases, and 8 bases lay between the germline ends. There are 14 residues in the CDR3. Germline CDR1 is SGHDN and CDR2 is FVKESK. CDR3 sequence reads: CASSQGTANTEAFF. The CDR3 DNA sequence: TGTGCCAGCAGCCAAGGGACTGCTAACACTGAAGCTTTCTTT.

The V gene is TRBV4-3, the J gene TRBJ2-1; 13 bases align to TRBD2. The CDR3 covers 18 residues. J gave up 4 bases and V 0 bases, and 6 bases lay outside the gene matches. Looked up from germline, CDR1 is LGHNA and CDR2 is YSLEER. CDR3 nucleotide sequence: TGCGCCAGCAGCCAAGATCTGACTAGCGGGGGGATATACAATGAGCAGTTCTTC. Translated, it gives CASSQDLTSGGIYNEQFF.

The chain couples TRBV15 to TRBJ1-2; 8 bases agree with TRBD1. The CDR3 totals 15 residues. Trimming removed 0 bases from V and 8 bases from J; junction bases left unmatched: 8. Germline lookup yields CDR1 LNHNV and CDR2 YYDKDF (reference sequence). The CDR3 nucleotides are TGTGCCACCAGCAGAGATCGCCCAGGGACAGGCGGCTACACCTTC. Amino acids: CATSRDRPGTGGYTF.

This chain joins TRBV27 and TRBJ1-5; 11 bases are shared with TRBD1. CDR3 length: 16 residues. The germline V gene has CDR1 MNHEY and CDR2 SMNVEV (reference sequence). V dropped 3 bases and J dropped 6; count of bases not matched to a gene: 7. The CDR3 here is CASSLRTGGGRQPQHF. CDR3 nucleotide sequence: TGTGCCAGCAGTTTGCGGACAGGGGGCGGGCGTCAGCCCCAGCATTTT.

This rearrangement joins TRBV7-2 to TRBJ1-2; 10 bases are a match to TRBD1. J was trimmed by 6 bases and V by 5 bases; bases with no gene match: 12. This CDR3 has 16 residues. From germline, CDR1 is SGHTA and CDR2 FQGNSA. The chain's CDR3 is CASSETDRGEPDGYTF. CDR3 nucleotides: TGTGCCAGCAGCGAGACGGACAGGGGGGAGCCCGATGGCTACACCTTC. The full variable domain, with the rest looked up from reference TRBV7-2 and TRBJ1-2, is GAGVSQSPSNKVTEKGKDVELRCDPISGHTALYWYRQSLGQGLEFLIYFQGNSAPDKSGLPSDRFSAERTGGSVSTLTIQRTQQEDSAVYLCASSETDRGEPDGYTFGSGTRLTVV.

V is TRBV6-2 or TRBV6-3 and J is TRBJ2-3; the D gene is possibly TRBD2 (6 bases). This CDR3 region has 16 residues. Germline-derived CDR1 and CDR2 are MNHEY and SVGEGT. Trimming cost V 2 bases and J 0 bases, with 12 bases left between them. The CDR3 sequence: CASSYGPGTSTDTQYF. CDR3 sequence (DNA): TGTGCCAGCAGTTACGGTCCGGGGACTAGCACAGATACGCAGTATTTT.

The chain has TRBV10-3 and TRBJ2-2, with 9 bases identical to TRBD2. There are 14 residues in the CDR3. V lost 11 bases and J lost 0; bases outside the gene matches: 4. Germline V gene data show CDR1 as ENHRY and CDR2 as SYGVKD. The CDR3 DNA reads TGTGCCCATAGCGGGGGAGCGAACACCGGGGAGCTGTTTTTT. Translated, it gives CAHSGGANTGELFF.

This chain joins TRBV7-2 and TRBJ2-5; maybe TRBD1 (5 bases). Trimming took off 6 bases at V and 4 bases at J, with 12 bases between the two ends. Germline-derived CDR1 and CDR2 are SGHTA and FQGNSA. The CDR3 runs to 13 residues. For the CDR3, the DNA is TGTGCCAGCAGTTCCACAGGTCCAGAGACCCAGTACTTC. Its translation: CASSSTGPETQYF.

The CDR3 is CASSLDSFLAGRYEQYF. The CDR3 DNA reads TGCGCCAGCAGCTTGGATTCTTTCCTAGCGGGGAGATACGAGCAGTACTTC. V and J are TRBV5-1 and TRBJ2-7; 9 bases line up with TRBD2. Germline CDR1 and CDR2: SGHRS and YFSETQ. CDR3 length: 17 residues. V trimming: 0 bases; J trimming: 4 bases; junction bases outside the gene matches: 11.

This chain uses TRBV6-6 with TRBJ1-3; D ambiguous. There are 14 residues in the CDR3. Trimming took off 8 bases at V and 0 bases at J, with 11 bases between the two ends. Per the germline V gene, CDR1 is MNHNY and CDR2 is SVGAGI (reference sequence). The CDR3 here is CASHKPISGNTIYF. DNA of the CDR3: TGTGCCAGCCACAAACCGATCTCTGGAAACACCATATATTTT.

A single count supports this clone. The V and J genes are TRBV4-3 and TRBJ1-1; unclear D gene. Germline V lookup: CDR1 LGHNA, CDR2 YSLEER. The CDR3 covers 14 residues. V lost 1 base and J lost 4, with 10 bases in between. The CDR3 region has the DNA TGCGCCAGCAGCCAAGTCGGAAGGAGCACTGAAGCTTTCTTT. Protein sequence: CASSQVGRSTEAFF.

The V gene is TRBV6-2 or TRBV6-3, the J gene TRBJ1-6; no clear D gene. There are 18 residues in the CDR3. V dropped 6 bases and J dropped 8 bases, with 26 bases sitting between them. Germline CDR1 and CDR2: MNHEY and SVGEGT. The CDR3, as DNA: TGTGCCAGCAGCGGCTACTACCCTTCGTTCCTTGGTCATTCACCCCTCCACTTT. Its translation is CASSGYYPSFLGHSPLHF.

The chain combines TRBV13 with TRBJ1-4; D is perhaps TRBD1 (6 bases). V lost 4 bases and J lost 7, with 16 bases in between. In germline, CDR1 is PRHDT, CDR2 FYEKMQ (reference sequence). The CDR3 contains 15 residues. The CDR3 DNA reads as TGTGCCAGCAGCTCAACACAGGGCCCTGCTGAAAAACTGTTTTTT. It specifies CASSSTQGPAEKLFF.

The genes are TRBV18 and TRBJ1-6; a weak D match, TRBD1 (5 bases). Germline V gene data show CDR1 as KGHSH and CDR2 as LQKENI. The CDR3 totals 14 residues. V was trimmed by 4 bases and J by 6 bases, leaving 10 bases between them. CDR3 in amino acids: CASSLQGGNSPLHF. The DNA of the CDR3 is TGTGCCAGCTCACTTCAGGGAGGTAATTCACCCCTCCACTTT.

This rearrangement joins TRBV27 to TRBJ2-3; 13 positions agree with TRBD2. Germline V gene data show CDR1 as MNHEY and CDR2 as SMNVEV (reference sequence). V lost 5 bases to trimming and J lost 6 bases; unmatched junction nucleotides: 5. This CDR3 has 15 residues. CDR3 protein: CASSRPGLAGDTQYF. The CDR3 DNA reads TGTGCCAGCAGTCGTCCGGGACTAGCGGGGGATACGCAGTATTTT.

The CDR3 loop is CASSLEVRGGNTEAFF. CDR3 bases: TGTGCCAGCAGCTTGGAGGTACGTGGCGGGAACACTGAAGCTTTCTTT. The rearrangement joins TRBV5-5 to TRBJ1-1; D unresolved. The CDR3 length is 16 residues. V was trimmed by 0 bases and J by 1 base, leaving 13 bases between them. The germline gives CDR1 SGHKS, CDR2 YYEKEE (reference sequence).